This TCR beta chain was obtained from a study of blood T cell repertoires in COVID-19. At the level of the study: Collection of acute and convalescent COVID-19 samples took place in the United States, Italy and Spain. PBMCs, B-cell-depleted T cells, or T cells were the source of the cDNA or gDNA that made up the material.

J lost 1 base, V lost 6 bases, and 3 bases had no gene match. Looked up from germline, CDR1 is MDHEN and CDR2 is SYDVKM. The CDR3 covers 14 residues. In the original analysis: Amplification from reference gene primers served as the basis for estimated nucleated cell counts. Libraries were prepared by immunoSEQ multiplex PCR; TCRdb keeps only in-frame clonotypes and omits some of them. V and J calls and clone size are those listed in that table; D and trimming were worked out from the DNA. The sample holds 65,000 to 95,000 clones, around nine tenths seen once. The rearrangement links TRBV28 to TRBJ1-1, with 9 bases that match TRBD1. The sequenced sample consisted of peripheral blood. The sequence was collected from a man between 25 and 39 years old with acute or convalescent COVID-19. The CDR3 region has the DNA TGTGCCAGCAGGGACAGGGGTTGGAACACTGAAGCTTTCTTT. This sequence encodes CASRDRGWNTEAFF. Full variable domain (outside the CDR3, taken from reference TRBV28 and TRBJ1-1): DVKVTQSSRYLVKRTGEKVFLECVQDMDHENMFWYRQDPGLGLRLIYFSYDVKMKEKGDIPEGYSVSREKKERFSLILESASTNQTSMYLCASRDRGWNTEAFFGQGTRLTVV.